What follows is one T cell receptor beta chain and its context. TCRbeta libraries were built with three rounds of nested PCR, modified from ARM-PCR. TCRdb processed the multiplex PCR reads anew with MiXCR; each CDR3 protein has one entry. The sample records about 75,000 distinct CDR3 sequences, approximately 71% being singletons. The data were taken from a study of tumor and adjacent non-tumor tissue in lung cancer. This CDR3 is built from 17 residues. V was shortened by 6 bases and J by 2 bases, with 24 bases between the two germline ends. Germline loops: CDR1 DFQATT, CDR2 SNEGSKA (reference sequence). No cell sorting was done before RNA was extracted from the tissue. More than 3 cm separated this lung sample from the edge of the tumor.

The receptor was isolated from a woman between 45 and 60 years old with non-small cell lung cancer. Sequenced: distant non-tumor lung tissue. The chain carries TRBV20-1 and TRBJ2-3; no reliable D call. The CDR3, as DNA: TGCAGTGCCCAACCGTCCGGCGGTACCTCTAACACAGATACGCAGTATTTT. Translating it yields CSAQPSGGTSNTDTQYF.